The clone carrying this T cell receptor (beta chain) is a singleton in its sample. These data belong to a study of control samples from healthy donors and cancer patients. The V gene's germline CDR1 is SNHLY and CDR2 FYNNEI. V shed 6 bases and J 9 bases; nucleotides not matched to a gene: 7. The CDR3 loop spans 13 amino acids. TCRdb's table, derived via immunoSEQ multiplex PCR, lists solely in-frame clones and lacks some. The repertoire includes more than 50,000 clones, 65% to 90% of them detected once, and 5% to 6.5% sits in the top ten. Sequenced input: blood. The rearrangement uses TRBV2 and TRBJ2-1; 8 bases match TRBD1. This sequence originates from a man aged 35 to 55 in good health. The CDR3 DNA sequence: TGTGCCAGCAGAGGACAGGGTTCGGGTGAGCAGTTCTTC. This translates into CASRGQGSGEQFF.